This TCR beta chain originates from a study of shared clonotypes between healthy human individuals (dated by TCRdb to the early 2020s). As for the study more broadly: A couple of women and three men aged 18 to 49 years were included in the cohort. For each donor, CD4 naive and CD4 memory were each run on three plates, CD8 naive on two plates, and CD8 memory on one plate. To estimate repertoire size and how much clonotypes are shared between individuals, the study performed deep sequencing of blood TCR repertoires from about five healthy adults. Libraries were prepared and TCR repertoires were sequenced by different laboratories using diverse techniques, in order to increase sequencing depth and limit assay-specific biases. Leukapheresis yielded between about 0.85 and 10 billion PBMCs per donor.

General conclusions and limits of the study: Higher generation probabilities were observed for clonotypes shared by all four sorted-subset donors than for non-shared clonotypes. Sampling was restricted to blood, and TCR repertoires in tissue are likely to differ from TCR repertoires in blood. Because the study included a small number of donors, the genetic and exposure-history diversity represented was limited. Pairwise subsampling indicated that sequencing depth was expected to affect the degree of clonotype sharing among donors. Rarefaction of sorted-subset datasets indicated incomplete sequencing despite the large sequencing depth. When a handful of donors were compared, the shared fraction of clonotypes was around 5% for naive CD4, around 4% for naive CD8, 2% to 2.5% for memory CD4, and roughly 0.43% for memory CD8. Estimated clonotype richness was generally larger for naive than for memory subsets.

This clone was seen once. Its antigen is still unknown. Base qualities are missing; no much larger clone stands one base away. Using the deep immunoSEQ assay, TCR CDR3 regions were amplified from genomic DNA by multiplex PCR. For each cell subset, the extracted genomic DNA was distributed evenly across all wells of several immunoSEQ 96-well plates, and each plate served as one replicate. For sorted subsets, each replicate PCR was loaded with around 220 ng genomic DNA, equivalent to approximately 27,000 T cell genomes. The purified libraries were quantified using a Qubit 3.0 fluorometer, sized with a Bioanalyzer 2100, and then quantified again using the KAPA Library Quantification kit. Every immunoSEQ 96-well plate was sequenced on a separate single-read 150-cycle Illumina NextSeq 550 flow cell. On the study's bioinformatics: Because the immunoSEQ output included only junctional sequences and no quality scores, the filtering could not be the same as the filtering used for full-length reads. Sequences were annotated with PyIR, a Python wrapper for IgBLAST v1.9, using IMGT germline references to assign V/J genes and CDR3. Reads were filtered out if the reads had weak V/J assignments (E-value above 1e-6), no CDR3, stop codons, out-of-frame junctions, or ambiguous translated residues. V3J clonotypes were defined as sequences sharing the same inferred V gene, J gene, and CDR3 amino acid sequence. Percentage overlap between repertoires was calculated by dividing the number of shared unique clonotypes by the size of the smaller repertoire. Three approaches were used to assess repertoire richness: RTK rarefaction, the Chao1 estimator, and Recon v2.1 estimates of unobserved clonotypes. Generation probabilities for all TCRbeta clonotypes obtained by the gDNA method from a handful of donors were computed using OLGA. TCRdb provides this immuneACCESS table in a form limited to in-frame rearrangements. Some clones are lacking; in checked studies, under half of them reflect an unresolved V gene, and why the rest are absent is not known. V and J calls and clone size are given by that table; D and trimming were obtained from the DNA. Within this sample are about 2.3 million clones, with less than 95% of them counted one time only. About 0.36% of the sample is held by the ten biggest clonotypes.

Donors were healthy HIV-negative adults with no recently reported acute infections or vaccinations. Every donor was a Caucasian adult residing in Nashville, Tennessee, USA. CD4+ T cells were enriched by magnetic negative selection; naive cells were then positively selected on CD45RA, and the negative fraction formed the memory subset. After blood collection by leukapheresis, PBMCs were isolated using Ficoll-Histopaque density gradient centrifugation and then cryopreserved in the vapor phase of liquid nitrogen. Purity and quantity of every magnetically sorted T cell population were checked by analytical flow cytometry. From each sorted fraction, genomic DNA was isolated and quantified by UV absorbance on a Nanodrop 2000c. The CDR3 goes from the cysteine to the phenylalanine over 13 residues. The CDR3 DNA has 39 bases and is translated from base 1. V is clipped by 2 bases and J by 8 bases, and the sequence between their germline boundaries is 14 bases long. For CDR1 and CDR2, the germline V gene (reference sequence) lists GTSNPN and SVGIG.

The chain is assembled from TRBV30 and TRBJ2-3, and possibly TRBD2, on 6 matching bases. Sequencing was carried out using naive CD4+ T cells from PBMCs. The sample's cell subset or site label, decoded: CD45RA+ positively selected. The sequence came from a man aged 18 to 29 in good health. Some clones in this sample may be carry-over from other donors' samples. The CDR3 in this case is CAWSPTGVSTQYF. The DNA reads TGTGCCTGGAGTCCCACGGGAGTAAGTACGCAGTATTTT.